What follows are 18 T cell receptor beta chains derived from one specimen sequenced in a study of T cells after yellow fever vaccination. A single record per CDR3 protein comes from TCRdb applying MiXCR to the 5' RACE reads. The sample holds a few hundred thousand distinct CDR3 sequences, approximately 4% seen once. Specimen: PBMCs, collected 5 days after the yellow fever booster vaccination. These receptors all come from a young man who received the YFV17D yellow fever vaccine.

This clonotype has at least ten counts. V is TRBV2 and J is TRBJ1-6, with no clear D. CDR3 length: 16 residues. Germline V gene lookup returns CDR1 SNHLY and CDR2 FYNNEI. The germline V and J ends were trimmed by 6 bases and 0 bases, with 12 bases remaining between them. The CDR3 protein is CASRVGSSSYNSPLHF. The DNA of the CDR3 is TGTGCCAGCAGGGTCGGCTCCAGCTCCTATAATTCACCCCTCCACTTT. The full variable domain, in which reference TRBV2 and TRBJ1-6 provide the parts outside the CDR3, is EPEVTQTPSHQVTQMGQEVILRCVPISNHLYFYWYRQILGQKVEFLVSFYNNEISEKSEIFDDQFSVERPDGSNFTLKIRSTKLEDSAMYFCASRVGSSSYNSPLHFGNGTRLTVT.

The chain is built from TRBV12-3 or TRBV12-4 and TRBJ2-3; TRBD2 is a possible D gene (6 bases). The V end lost 3 bases, the J end lost 3 bases, and 13 bases lay between the germline ends. The CDR3 is 15 amino acids. CDR3 coding DNA: TGTGCCAGCAGTTTGTGGGGAGGTCGAACAGATACGCAGTATTTT. It translates to CASSLWGGRTDTQYF.

This rearrangement joins TRBV10-1 to TRBJ2-7; 8 bases line up with TRBD2. This CDR3 is 13 amino acids long. Trimming cost V 6 bases and J 7 bases; bases outside gene matches: 8. Looked up from germline, CDR1 is WNHNN and CDR2 is SYGVQD (reference sequence). The chain's CDR3 is CASSPGTSAEQYF. CDR3 sequence (DNA): TGCGCCAGCAGCCCCGGGACTAGTGCGGAGCAGTACTTC.

There are a few counts of this clonotype. The chain employs TRBV7-2 and TRBJ1-6, with 10 bases that match TRBD1. Looked up from germline, CDR1 is SGHTA and CDR2 is FQGNSA. V gave up 5 bases and J gave up 14 bases; unmatched junction bases: 9. The CDR3 covers 14 residues. CDR3: CASSRDRGHPALHF. CDR3 DNA: TGTGCCAGCAGCCGGGACAGGGGCCACCCAGCCCTCCACTTT.

Many counts were recorded for this clonotype. The genes are TRBV11-3 and TRBJ2-2; 13 bases match TRBD2. There are 19 residues in the CDR3. Germline CDR1 reads SGHNT; CDR2 reads YENEEA. Trimming removed 5 bases from V and 4 bases from J; junction bases left unmatched: 13. Here the CDR3 reads CASSGTTSGGSRSTGELFF. The CDR3 DNA reads as TGTGCCAGCAGCGGCACGACTAGCGGGGGGTCCCGCTCCACCGGGGAGCTGTTTTTT.

The chain uses TRBV4-1 and TRBJ2-7; D is possibly TRBD1 or TRBD2 (5 bases each). The V end lost 3 bases, the J end lost 1 base, and 13 bases lay between the germline ends. CDR3 length: 15 residues. Germline lookup yields CDR1 MGHRA and CDR2 YSYEKL. CDR3: CASSHLRDGSYEQYF. The CDR3 DNA follows: TGCGCCAGCAGCCATCTCCGGGACGGTTCCTACGAGCAGTACTTC.

This clonotype was counted a few times. This chain joins TRBV6-2 or TRBV6-3 and TRBJ1-1; D gene uncertain. With 2 bases removed from V and 5 bases from J, the gap between germline ends came to 9 bases. This CDR3 is 13 amino acids long. Germline assignment: CDR1 MNHEY and CDR2 SVGEGT. CDR3 sequence (DNA): TGTGCCAGCAGTTACCTTCGGACGACTGAAGCTTTCTTT. Encoded protein: CASSYLRTTEAFF.

The genes are TRBV6-6 and TRBJ2-3; TRBD1 aligns across 9 bases. The J segment lost 1 base and the V segment lost 7 bases, leaving 6 bases of the junction unmatched. The CDR3 extends over 15 amino acids. Germline V gives CDR1 MNHNY, CDR2 SVGAGI (reference sequence). CDR3 coding DNA: TGTGCCAGCACCGACCGGGACAGGGGCACAGATACGCAGTATTTT. Its protein is CASTDRDRGTDTQYF.

Only a few counts were recorded for this clonotype. The J gene is TRBJ1-6, the V gene TRBV27; D unclear. Trimming removed 2 bases at V and 7 bases at J, with 12 bases between. This CDR3 is 15 amino acids long. Germline V gives CDR1 MNHEY, CDR2 SMNVEV (reference sequence). The CDR3 bases are TGTGCCAGCAGTTTAGTGGGGAGTCGAAATTCACCCCTCCACTTT. Translated, it gives CASSLVGSRNSPLHF.

This clonotype was detected many times. CDR3 sequence reads: CATSDTAGGGETQYF. The CDR3 coding sequence is TGTGCCACCAGTGATACGGCGGGGGGCGGCGAGACCCAGTACTTC. The chain carries TRBV24-1 and TRBJ2-5, with 8 bases identical to TRBD2. The V and J ends lost 3 bases and 5 bases, in that order; junction bases with no gene match: 7. Germline V gives CDR1 KGHDR, CDR2 SFDVKD. The CDR3 spans 15 residues.

The V gene is TRBV2, the J gene TRBJ2-2; tentatively, D is TRBD2 (6 bases). The CDR3 consists of 17 residues. Deletions cut 2 bases from V and 7 bases from J, with 20 bases between. CDR1 and CDR2 (germline): SNHLY, FYNNEI. CDR3 sequence reads: CASSESPLGGALGELFF. In DNA, the CDR3 is TGTGCCAGCAGTGAATCCCCCCTGGGAGGAGCCCTCGGGGAGCTGTTTTTT.

V and J are TRBV19 and TRBJ1-2; possibly TRBD1 for D (6 bases). Germline V gene sequence: CDR1 LNHDA, CDR2 SQIVND (reference sequence). This CDR3 is 15 amino acids long. The V and J ends lost 6 bases and 4 bases respectively, with 18 bases between them. This CDR3 is CASREMRMGAYGYTF. CDR3 nucleotides: TGTGCCAGTAGGGAGATGCGGATGGGGGCCTATGGCTACACCTTC.

This clonotype was detected a few times. The genes are TRBV5-1 and TRBJ2-2, with D hard to call. Trimming took 1 base from V and 5 from J, leaving 12 bases between them. This CDR3 is built from 15 residues. Germline CDR1 SGHRS, CDR2 YFSETQ. CDR3 in amino acids: CASSLRLTPTGELFF. CDR3 nucleotide sequence: TGCGCCAGCAGCTTGAGGCTGACACCGACCGGGGAGCTGTTTTTT.

The chain joins TRBV30 to TRBJ2-1; 12 bases line up with TRBD2. The V gene end was trimmed by 3 bases and the J gene end by 5 bases; junction bases not matched to a gene: 5. The CDR3 covers 15 residues. Germline values: CDR1 GTSNPN, CDR2 SVGIG (reference sequence). CDR3 DNA sequence: TGTGCCTGGAGCGCAGGACTAGCGGGGAACAATGAGCAGTTCTTC. It encodes CAWSAGLAGNNEQFF. Variable domain in full (rest from reference TRBV30 and TRBJ2-1): SQTIHQWPATLVQPVGSPLSLECTVEGTSNPNLYWYRQAAGRGLQLLFYSVGIGQISSEVPQNLSASRPQDRQFILSSKKLLLSDSGFYLCAWSAGLAGNNEQFFGPGTRLTVL.

This chain links TRBV6-2 or TRBV6-3 with TRBJ1-6; no clear D. The germline gives CDR1 MNHEY, CDR2 SVGEGT. V dropped 2 bases and J dropped 9 bases, with 5 bases sitting between them. CDR3 length: 12 residues. The CDR3 loop is CASSYIISPLHF. The CDR3 nucleotides read TGTGCCAGCAGTTACATTATTTCACCCCTCCACTTT.

A few counts support this clonotype. The J gene is TRBJ1-6, the V gene TRBV6-1; D unresolved. Germline loops: CDR1 MNHNS, CDR2 SASEGT. Trimming pared 0 bases from V and 10 bases from J, leaving 10 bases between. CDR3 length: 14 residues. The CDR3 region is CASSEARVGSPLHF. The CDR3 nucleotides are TGTGCCAGCAGTGAAGCGAGGGTGGGATCACCCCTCCACTTT.

This clonotype was found a few times. The chain carries TRBV12-3 or TRBV12-4 and TRBJ1-1; D uncertain. This CDR3 spans 14 amino acids. Trimming removed 4 bases at V and 1 base at J, with 10 bases between. The CDR3 here is CASSYGWGNTEAFF. CDR3 bases: TGTGCCAGCAGTTATGGGTGGGGGAACACTGAAGCTTTCTTT.

This clonotype was observed a few times. This rearrangement joins TRBV3-1 to TRBJ2-3; TRBD2 matches 11 bases. CDR1 LGHDT and CDR2 YNNKEL come from the germline V gene (reference sequence). V dropped 4 bases and J dropped 4; count of bases not matched to a gene: 4. This CDR3 comprises 15 residues. The CDR3 protein is CASSPELAGADTQYF. CDR3 bases: TGTGCCAGCAGCCCAGAACTAGCGGGGGCAGATACGCAGTATTTT.